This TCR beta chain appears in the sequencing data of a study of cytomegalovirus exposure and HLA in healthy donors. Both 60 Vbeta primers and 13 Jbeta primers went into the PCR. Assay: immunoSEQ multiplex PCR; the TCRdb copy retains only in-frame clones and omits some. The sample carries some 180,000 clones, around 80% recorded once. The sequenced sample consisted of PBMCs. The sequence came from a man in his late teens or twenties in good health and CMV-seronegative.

CDR3 in DNA: TGTGCCAGCAGTTACTCGGGGGGGGGCACCGGGGAGCTGTTTTTT. It specifies CASSYSGGGTGELFF. The chain uses TRBV6-5 and TRBJ2-2, with 7 bases aligning to TRBD2. V lost 0 bases and J lost 4; bases outside the gene matches: 2. Germline CDR1 is MNHEY and CDR2 is SVGAGI. CDR3 length: 15 residues.